Reported below is one TCR beta chain. Its matching antigen is unknown. These data are taken from a study of cytomegalovirus exposure and HLA in healthy donors. A multiplex PCR was run with 60 Vbeta primers and 13 Jbeta primers. Using immunoSEQ multiplex PCR, the repertoire was profiled, and TCRdb retains in-frame clones only, with some absent. The sample records roughly 190,000 clones, about 85% being singletons. V lost 6 bases to trimming and J lost 0 bases, with 9 bases between them. Germline V lookup: CDR1 LGHNT, CDR2 FRNRAP. The CDR3 sequence is 14 residues long. The study, taken as a whole, reports: Segments of the TCR beta V type were, in most cases, productive about 87% or about 30% of the time in an earlier analysis.

The chain recombines TRBV12-5 with TRBJ1-5; weak D call: TRBD1 (5 bases). The sequenced sample consisted of PBMCs. This sequence was found in a boy younger than 10 in good health and CMV-seronegative. The chain's CDR3 is CASGTDGSNQPQHF. The CDR3 DNA follows: TGTGCTAGTGGGACAGACGGTAGCAATCAGCCCCAGCATTTT.